These T cell receptor beta chains were read from a single sample in a study of shared clonotypes between healthy human individuals. The method was immunoSEQ multiplex PCR; TCRdb's version includes in-frame clones alone and lacks a portion of them. There are 950,000 to 1,300,000 clones in the sample; 65% to 75% occur only once, and over 1.3% lies in the top ten. Sequencing was done on a sample of memory CD4+ T cells sorted from blood. These receptors were collected from a man aged 18 to 29 in good health. Each CDR3 is given without its conserved first and last residue. The order of the fields is J gene, V gene, CDR3 protein.

TRBJ1-1	TRBV5-1	ASSLEFNTEAF
TRBJ2-7	TRBV12-5	ASGLQLGEQY
TRBJ2-1	TRBV11-2	ASSSLRLAGVNEQF
TRBJ2-3	TRBV5-1	ASSPGTFTDTQY
TRBJ1-1	TRBV5-5	ASSLDVANTEAF
TRBJ1-2	TRBV5-6	ASSLGVSVGYT
TRBJ1-4	TRBV9	ASSVGQGGSNEKLF
TRBJ1-5	TRBV4-2	ASSQDPTGQMGPQH
TRBJ1-6	TRBV18	ASSPRGEDSPLH
TRBJ2-3	TRBV30	AWSGGQGNTDTQY
TRBJ1-5	TRBV5-4	ASSSDRNQPQH
TRBJ1-3	TRBV7-3	ASSLTDGNTIY
TRBJ2-7	TRBV5-4	ASSLNGGVSEQY
TRBJ2-2	TRBV5-1	ASRVITGELF
TRBJ1-5	TRBV5-1	ASSLDGTTGGNQPQH
TRBJ2-7	TRBV5-4	ASSLTGVYEQY
TRBJ2-7	TRBV7-3	ASSQGQSTEQY
TRBJ2-1	TRBV6-5	ASSSEGGTSGRGKF
TRBJ2-3	TRBV6-4	ASTRQGTDTQY
TRBJ2-1	TRBV28	ASSPGSEQF
TRBJ2-4	TRBV11-2	ASSLVAVGKNIQY
TRBJ2-1	TRBV2	ASSEYSGFYNEQF
TRBJ1-3	TRBV5-4	ASSSTSGAAVRSGNTIY